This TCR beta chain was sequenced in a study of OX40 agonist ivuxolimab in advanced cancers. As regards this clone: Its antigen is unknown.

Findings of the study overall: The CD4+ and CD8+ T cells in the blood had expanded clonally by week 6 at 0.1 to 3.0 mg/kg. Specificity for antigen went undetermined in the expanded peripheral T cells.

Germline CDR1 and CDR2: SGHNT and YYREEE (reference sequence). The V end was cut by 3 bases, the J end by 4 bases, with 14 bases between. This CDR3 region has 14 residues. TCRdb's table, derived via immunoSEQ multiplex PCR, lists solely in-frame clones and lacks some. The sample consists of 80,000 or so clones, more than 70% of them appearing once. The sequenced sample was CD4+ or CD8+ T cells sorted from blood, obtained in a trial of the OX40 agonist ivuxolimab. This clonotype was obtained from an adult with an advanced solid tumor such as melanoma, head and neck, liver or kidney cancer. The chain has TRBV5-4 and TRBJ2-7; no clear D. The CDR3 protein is CASSSLFPRYEQYF. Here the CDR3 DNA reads TGTGCCAGCAGCTCCCTGTTCCCCCGGTACGAGCAGTACTTC.